What follows are 27 T cell receptor beta chains derived from one specimen sequenced in a study of cytomegalovirus exposure and HLA in healthy donors. PCR used 60 Vbeta primers and 13 Jbeta primers. Repertoires were generated with immunoSEQ multiplex PCR, while TCRdb's copy carries only in-frame clones and drops some. The sample spans 70,000 or so clones; the ten largest clones claim about 0.83%. The sample was PBMCs. These receptors were obtained from a boy between 10 and 17 years old in good health and CMV-seronegative.

This chain connects TRBV10-3 to TRBJ1-1; D may be TRBD1 (6 bases). The CDR3 totals 17 residues. Germline lookup yields CDR1 ENHRY and CDR2 SYGVKD. Trimming pared 6 bases from V and 1 base from J, leaving 21 bases between. CDR3 nucleotide sequence: TGTGCCATCAGCGCTAGAGGAACAGGGATAGGGAACACTGAAGCTTTCTTT. It codes for CAISARGTGIGNTEAFF.

V gene TRBV7-3 combines with J gene TRBJ1-1, with D possibly TRBD1 on 6 matching bases. CDR1 and CDR2 from the germline V gene are SGHTA and FQGTGA. The CDR3 contains 15 residues. With 5 bases removed from V and 5 bases from J, the gap between germline ends came to 18 bases. The DNA for the CDR3 is TGTGCCAGCAGCCCCGGGCCACAGGGCACAACTGAAGCTTTCTTT. Its protein is CASSPGPQGTTEAFF.

The V and J genes are TRBV4-2 and TRBJ2-3; 8 bases map to TRBD2. In germline, CDR1 is LGHNA, CDR2 YNFKEQ. This CDR3 contains 15 residues. V shed 1 base, J shed 2 bases, and the junction held 2 bases outside the gene matches. The CDR3 sequence: CASSQAGGPTDTQYF. DNA for the CDR3: TGTGCCAGCAGCCAAGCGGGGGGGCCCACAGATACGCAGTATTTT.

The V gene is TRBV5-4, the J gene TRBJ2-1; tentative D call: TRBD2 (6 bases). Trimming cost V 4 bases and J 5 bases, with 16 bases left between them. Germline CDR1 is SGHNT and CDR2 is YYREEE (reference sequence). This CDR3 spans 15 amino acids. The CDR3 is CASSRDSGSNNEQFF. In nucleotides, the CDR3 is TGTGCCAGCAGCCGGGACTCCGGAAGCAACAATGAGCAGTTCTTC.

This chain connects TRBV5-1 to TRBJ2-1, with a possible D match to TRBD2 (6 bases). This CDR3 has 17 residues. Germline values: CDR1 SGHRS, CDR2 YFSETQ. The germline V and J ends were trimmed by 0 bases and 13 bases, with 26 bases remaining between them. The DNA of the CDR3 is TGCGCCAGCAGCTTGGAGGTGTGGGAGGTGTCAGTTACACAACAGTTCTTC. Translating gives CASSLEVWEVSVTQQFF.

V is TRBV6-1 and J is TRBJ2-3; no definite D call. Trimming removed 6 bases at V and 6 bases at J, with 10 bases between. The germline V gene has CDR1 MNHNS and CDR2 SASEGT. The CDR3 is 12 amino acids. CDR3 nucleotides: TGTGCCAGCAGCAATGCACTTGATACGCAGTATTTT. Encoded protein: CASSNALDTQYF.

This sequence joins TRBV9 and TRBJ2-1; D possibly corresponds to TRBD1 (5 bases). V dropped 2 bases and J dropped 5 bases, with 8 bases sitting between them. The CDR3 sequence is 13 residues long. CDR1 SGDLS and CDR2 YYNGEE come from the germline V gene. CDR3 loop: CASSVRRDNEQFF. In nucleotides, the CDR3 is TGTGCCAGCAGCGTTCGCAGGGACAATGAGCAGTTCTTC.

The chain joins TRBV29-1 to TRBJ1-4, with 7 bases lining up with TRBD1. The CDR3 covers 13 residues. Trimming removed 6 bases from V and 5 bases from J; junction bases left unmatched: 6. The germline V gene encodes CDR1 SQVTM and CDR2 ANQGSEA. The CDR3 region is CSVAGTENEKLFF. DNA of the CDR3: TGCAGCGTGGCCGGGACAGAGAATGAAAAACTGTTTTTT.

The chain is built from TRBV4-1 and TRBJ1-5, with a weak D call TRBD1 (6 bases). The CDR3 contains 17 residues. Trimming cost V 1 base and J 2 bases, with 15 bases left between them. Germline-derived CDR1 and CDR2 are MGHRA and YSYEKL. CDR3 amino acids: CASSQGGRGRGNQPQHF. CDR3 coding DNA: TGCGCCAGCAGCCAAGGAGGCAGGGGAAGGGGCAATCAGCCCCAGCATTTT.

CDR3 in DNA: TGTGCCAGTAGTATAACTACAGAGGGGGCTGAAGCTTTCTTT. It specifies CASSITTEGAEAFF. V gene TRBV19 combines with J gene TRBJ1-1; tentative D call: TRBD1 (6 bases). The CDR3 runs 14 residues. Germline CDR1 is LNHDA and CDR2 is SQIVND (reference sequence). Trimming removed 2 bases at V and 6 bases at J, with 13 bases between.

J is TRBJ2-7 and V is TRBV10-3; 7 bases map to TRBD1. The CDR3 is 13 amino acids. The V gene end was trimmed by 9 bases and the J gene end by 4 bases; junction bases not matched to a gene: 9. Germline CDR1 is ENHRY and CDR2 is SYGVKD. For the CDR3, the DNA is TGTGCCATGTCGGGGCAGGGGGATTACGAGCAGTACTTC. This gives the protein CAMSGQGDYEQYF.

The chain recombines TRBV5-1 with TRBJ1-1, with 9 bases aligning to TRBD1. The V segment lost 4 bases and the J segment 1 base; nucleotides outside the gene matches: 5. The CDR3 is 15 amino acids. In germline, CDR1 is SGHRS, CDR2 YFSETQ. The CDR3 loop is CASSPGQGWNTEAFF. The CDR3 DNA reads as TGCGCCAGCAGCCCAGGACAGGGGTGGAACACTGAAGCTTTCTTT.

V is TRBV30 and J is TRBJ2-1, with 7 bases lining up with TRBD2. V was pared by 5 bases and J by 7 bases, with 11 bases of the junction left unmatched. This CDR3 has 14 residues. Germline V gene data show CDR1 as GTSNPN and CDR2 as SVGIG (reference sequence). The chain's CDR3 is CAWGGERGGNEQFF. CDR3 sequence (DNA): TGTGCCTGGGGGGGGGAAAGGGGAGGTAATGAGCAGTTCTTC.

This chain uses TRBV5-6 with TRBJ2-4, with TRBD2 matching over 7 bases. Germline V CDR1 and CDR2: SGHDT, YYEEEE. The trim removed 4 bases at V and 11 bases at J, leaving 9 bases unmatched. The CDR3 runs to 13 residues. The CDR3 here is CASSSGTQGVQYF. CDR3 coding DNA: TGTGCCAGCAGCAGCGGGACCCAGGGTGTTCAGTACTTC.

The J gene is TRBJ1-6, the V gene TRBV11-2; tentatively, D is TRBD1 (5 bases). The CDR3 length is 15 residues. Germline V gene sequence: CDR1 SGHAT, CDR2 FQNNGV. Trimming stripped 0 bases from V and 6 bases from J, with 9 bases between. The CDR3 sequence is CASSLESGGNSPLHF. The DNA for the CDR3 is TGTGCCAGCAGCTTAGAATCCGGGGGTAATTCACCCCTCCACTTT.

This chain uses TRBV4-1 with TRBJ2-7; 8 bases fit TRBD1. The ends lost 3 bases at V and 3 bases at J; junction bases unmatched: 10. CDR3 length: 16 amino acids. Germline V CDR1 and CDR2: MGHRA, YSYEKL. This CDR3 is CASSQTQGTGLYEQYF. CDR3 sequence (DNA): TGCGCCAGCAGCCAGACTCAAGGGACAGGCCTCTACGAGCAGTACTTC.

The V call is TRBV9, the J call TRBJ2-2, with D possibly being TRBD1 (6 bases). The germline V gene encodes CDR1 SGDLS and CDR2 YYNGEE. The germline V and J ends were trimmed by 4 bases and 9 bases, with 16 bases remaining between them. This CDR3 region has 14 residues. CDR3 in amino acids: CASSPPRGSRELFF. The CDR3, as DNA: TGTGCCAGCAGCCCCCCTAGGGGGTCCCGGGAGCTGTTTTTT.

The chain is built from TRBV29-1 and TRBJ2-1, with unresolved D. The CDR3 sequence is 10 residues long. The germline V gene encodes CDR1 SQVTM and CDR2 ANQGSEA. The V gene lost 7 bases and the J gene lost 4 bases, with 5 bases spanning the gap. The CDR3 loop reads CSAEYNEQFF. CDR3 coding DNA: TGCAGCGCGGAGTACAATGAGCAGTTCTTC.

The chain is built from TRBV6-4 and TRBJ2-3; 8 bases align to TRBD2. CDR1 MRHNA and CDR2 SNTAGT come from the germline V gene. CDR3 length: 14 amino acids. The trim removed 4 bases at V and 1 base at J, leaving 1 base unmatched. Here the CDR3 reads CASSGSGGTDTQYF. The CDR3 nucleotides are TGTGCCAGCAGTGGTAGCGGGGGCACAGATACGCAGTATTTT.

This rearrangement joins TRBV19 to TRBJ1-2; 7 bases fit TRBD1. Germline V gene data show CDR1 as LNHDA and CDR2 as SQIVND (reference sequence). The CDR3 covers 17 residues. The J segment lost 0 bases and the V segment lost 2 bases, leaving 9 bases of the junction unmatched. The DNA of the CDR3 is TGTGCCAGTAGTATATTCGGGGACAGCTCTTCTAACTATGGCTACACCTTC. This gives the protein CASSIFGDSSSNYGYTF.

The V and J genes are TRBV9 and TRBJ2-7, with 9 bases matching TRBD2. Germline-derived CDR1 and CDR2 are SGDLS and YYNGEE. This CDR3 is 15 amino acids long. V lost 0 bases and J lost 7; bases outside the gene matches: 8. CDR3 region: CASSVGASGMREQYF. The CDR3 nucleotides are TGTGCCAGCAGCGTAGGGGCTAGCGGGATGAGGGAGCAGTACTTC.

The chain is built from TRBV7-9 and TRBJ2-7, with 14 positions matching TRBD2. Germline-derived CDR1 and CDR2 are SEHNR and FQNEAQ (reference sequence). J lost 3 bases, V lost 4 bases, and 2 bases had no gene match. This CDR3 has 15 amino acids. The CDR3 DNA follows: TGTGCCAGCAGCTCGGGACTAGCGGGAGTCTACGAGCAGTACTTC. Amino acids: CASSSGLAGVYEQYF.

J is TRBJ2-4 and V is TRBV6-5, with D possibly matching TRBD1 (5 bases). This CDR3 comprises 14 residues. Germline loops: CDR1 MNHEY, CDR2 SVGAGI. Trimming stripped 4 bases from V and 7 bases from J, with 14 bases between. CDR3 DNA sequence: TGTGCCAGCAGTTCGGGCAGGGCGTATAACATTCAGTACTTC. Its protein product is CASSSGRAYNIQYF.

V usage is TRBV18 and J usage is TRBJ2-7, with TRBD1 as a possible D gene (6 bases). V dropped 5 bases and J dropped 3 bases, with 17 bases sitting between them. The CDR3 has 15 residues. Per the germline V gene, CDR1 is KGHSH and CDR2 is LQKENI. The CDR3 DNA follows: TGTGCCAGCTCATACCTAGGGGGACAAGGCTACGAGCAGTACTTC. Amino acid sequence: CASSYLGGQGYEQYF.

The chain is built from TRBV2 and TRBJ1-2, with a weak D call TRBD1 (6 bases). Trimming cost V 7 bases and J 7 bases, with 22 bases left between them. CDR1 is SNHLY and CDR2 is FYNNEI in the germline V gene. The CDR3 is 15 amino acids. CDR3 sequence (DNA): TGTGCCAGCAACTACATCTCAGGGGCGTATGGTGGCTACACCTTC. Protein sequence: CASNYISGAYGGYTF.

The chain recombines TRBV5-4 with TRBJ1-2, with 9 positions matching TRBD1. CDR3 length: 14 residues. Losses at the gene ends were 5 bases for V and 5 bases for J; bases not matched to a gene: 7. CDR1 and CDR2 from the germline V gene are SGHNT and YYREEE (reference sequence). The CDR3 spells CASSWTGEVYGYTF. The CDR3 region has the DNA TGTGCCAGCAGTTGGACAGGGGAAGTGTATGGCTACACCTTC.

The rearrangement links TRBV19 to TRBJ2-7; D is perhaps TRBD1 (6 bases). The CDR3 contains 14 residues. Germline assignment: CDR1 LNHDA and CDR2 SQIVND (reference sequence). V lost 3 bases, J lost 1 base, and 10 bases lay in between. The CDR3 loop is CASSIRDNSYEQYF. The CDR3 DNA follows: TGTGCCAGTAGTATCCGGGACAATTCCTACGAGCAGTACTTC.